Below, 5 T cell receptor beta chains from the same sample are listed, as sequenced in a study of cytomegalovirus exposure and HLA in healthy donors. PCR primers comprised 60 Vbeta and 13 Jbeta primers. The protocol was immunoSEQ multiplex PCR, while the TCRdb copy is restricted to in-frame clones and leaves out a portion. The sample lists 93,000 or so clones, roughly 86% seen once, with roughly 5.9% in the top ten. The sequenced material came from PBMCs. The receptor source for this set is a woman aged 18-30 years in good health and CMV-seropositive.

The V and J genes are TRBV27 and TRBJ1-2, with a tentative D call TRBD1 (6 bases). Germline V gives CDR1 MNHEY, CDR2 SMNVEV (reference sequence). V shed 5 bases and J shed 8 bases, with 21 bases lying between them. This CDR3 region has 15 residues. The CDR3 DNA is TGTGCCAGCAGTGGTACAATATCCGGGGGGCGCGGCTACACCTTC. This encodes CASSGTISGGRGYTF.

The rearrangement uses TRBV6-1 and TRBJ1-2, with D maybe TRBD1 (6 bases). This CDR3 is built from 11 residues. The germline V gene has CDR1 MNHNS and CDR2 SASEGT. Trimming removed 4 bases from V and 10 bases from J, with 10 bases in between. CDR3 nucleotides: TGTGCCAGCAGTGTTGACAGGCCCTACACCTTC. Translated: CASSVDRPYTF.

The rearrangement links TRBV28 to TRBJ2-1, with a possible D match to TRBD1 (5 bases). Per the germline V gene, CDR1 is MDHEN and CDR2 is SYDVKM. The CDR3 extends over 16 amino acids. V was shortened by 6 bases and J by 3 bases, with 18 bases between the two germline ends. CDR3 nucleotides: TGTGCCAGCAGACAGGTGACAGTGGCCGGCTACAATGAGCAGTTCTTC. Residues: CASRQVTVAGYNEQFF. Using reference TRBV28 and TRBJ2-1 for the parts outside the CDR3, the full variable domain is DVKVTQSSRYLVKRTGEKVFLECVQDMDHENMFWYRQDPGLGLRLIYFSYDVKMKEKGDIPEGYSVSREKKERFSLILESASTNQTSMYLCASRQVTVAGYNEQFFGPGTRLTVL.

The genes are TRBV28 and TRBJ2-7; 9 bases agree with TRBD2. With 4 bases clipped from V and 6 bases from J, the junction kept 7 bases outside the gene matches. Germline values: CDR1 MDHEN, CDR2 SYDVKM. There are 14 residues in the CDR3. The CDR3 here is CASSSGLAGSEQYF. As DNA, the CDR3 is TGTGCCAGCAGTTCGGGACTAGCAGGATCCGAGCAGTACTTC.

This chain connects TRBV10-3 to TRBJ1-5, with 7 bases fitting TRBD1. Germline-derived CDR1 and CDR2 are ENHRY and SYGVKD. There are 13 residues in the CDR3. Losses at the gene ends were 2 bases for V and 7 bases for J; bases not matched to a gene: 2. The CDR3 protein is CAISETGVQPQHF. The CDR3 DNA follows: TGTGCCATCAGTGAGACAGGGGTGCAGCCCCAGCATTTT.